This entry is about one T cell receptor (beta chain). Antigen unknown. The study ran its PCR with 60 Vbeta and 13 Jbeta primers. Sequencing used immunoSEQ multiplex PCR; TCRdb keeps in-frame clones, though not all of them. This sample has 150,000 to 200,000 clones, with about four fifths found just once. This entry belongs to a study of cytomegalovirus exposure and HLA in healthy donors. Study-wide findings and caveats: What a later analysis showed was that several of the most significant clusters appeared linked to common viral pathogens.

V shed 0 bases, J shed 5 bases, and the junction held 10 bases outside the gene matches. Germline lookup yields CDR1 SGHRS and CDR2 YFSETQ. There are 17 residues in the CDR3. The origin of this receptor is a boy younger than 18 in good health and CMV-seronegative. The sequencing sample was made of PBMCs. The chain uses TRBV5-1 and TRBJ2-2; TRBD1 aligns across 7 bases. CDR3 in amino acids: CASSLDQGGFPTGELFF. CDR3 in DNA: TGCGCCAGCAGCTTGGATCAAGGGGGCTTTCCGACCGGGGAGCTGTTTTTT.